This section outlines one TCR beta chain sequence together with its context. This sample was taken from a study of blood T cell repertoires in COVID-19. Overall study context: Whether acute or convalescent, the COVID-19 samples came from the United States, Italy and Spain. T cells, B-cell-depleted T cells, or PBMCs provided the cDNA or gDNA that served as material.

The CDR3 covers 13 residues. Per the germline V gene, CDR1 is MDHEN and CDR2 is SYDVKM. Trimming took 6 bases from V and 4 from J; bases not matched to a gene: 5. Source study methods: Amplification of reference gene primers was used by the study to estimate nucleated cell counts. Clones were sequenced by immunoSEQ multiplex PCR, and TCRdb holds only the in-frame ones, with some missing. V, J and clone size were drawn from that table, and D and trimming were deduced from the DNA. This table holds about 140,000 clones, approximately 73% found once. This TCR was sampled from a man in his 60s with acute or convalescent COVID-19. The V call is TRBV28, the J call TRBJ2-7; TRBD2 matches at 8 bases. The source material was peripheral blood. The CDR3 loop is CASSGGGFYEQYF. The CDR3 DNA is TGTGCCAGCAGCGGGGGGGGCTTTTACGAGCAGTACTTC.